This T cell receptor beta chain was sequenced for a study of T cell clusters in autoimmune cytopenias. Study context: Per sample, median TRB depth was about 48,000 reads, yielding a median about 2,500 distinct clonotypes. Findings of the study overall: Clustering suggested that physiological T cell clusters were missing in primary autoimmune cytopenia patients. TRB repertoire shifts in secondary cytopenia and chronic lymphocytic leukemia mostly reflected lymphoma, not autoimmunity.

This CDR3 comprises 17 residues. Germline V CDR1 and CDR2: SGHNT, YYREEE (reference sequence). Comment on this clonotype: The target antigen is unknown.

Each sample's input was around 250 ng genomic DNA, 40,000 or so genome equivalents. TRB rearrangements were amplified by touch-down multiplex PCR with mixed TRB-A/B primers. TCRdb reprocessed the multiplex PCR reads, with one entry per CDR3 protein and no DNA. The sample's table shows 7,000 or so distinct CDR3 sequences. The V call is TRBV5-4, the J call TRBJ2-7; TCRdb reports TRBD2, a call that lacks DNA to check it against. The receptor comes from a human donor with an autoimmune cytopenia or autoimmune hepatitis (not recorded which). The material sequenced was peripheral blood. The CDR3: CASSLGSLREAELGQYF.